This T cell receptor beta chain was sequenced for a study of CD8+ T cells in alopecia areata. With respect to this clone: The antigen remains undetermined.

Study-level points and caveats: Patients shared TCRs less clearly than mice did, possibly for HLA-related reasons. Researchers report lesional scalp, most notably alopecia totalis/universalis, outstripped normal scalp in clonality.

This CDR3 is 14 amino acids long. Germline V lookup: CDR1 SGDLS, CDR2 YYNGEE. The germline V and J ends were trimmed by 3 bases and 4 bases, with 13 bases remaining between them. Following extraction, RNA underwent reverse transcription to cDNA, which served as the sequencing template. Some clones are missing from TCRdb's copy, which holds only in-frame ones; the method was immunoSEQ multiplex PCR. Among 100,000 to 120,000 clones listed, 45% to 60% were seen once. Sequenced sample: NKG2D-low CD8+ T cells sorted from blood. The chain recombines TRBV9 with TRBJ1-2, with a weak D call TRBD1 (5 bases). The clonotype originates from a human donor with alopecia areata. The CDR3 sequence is CASSGGGRVYGYTF. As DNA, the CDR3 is TGTGCCAGCAGCGGGGGCGGACGGGTCTATGGCTACACCTTC.